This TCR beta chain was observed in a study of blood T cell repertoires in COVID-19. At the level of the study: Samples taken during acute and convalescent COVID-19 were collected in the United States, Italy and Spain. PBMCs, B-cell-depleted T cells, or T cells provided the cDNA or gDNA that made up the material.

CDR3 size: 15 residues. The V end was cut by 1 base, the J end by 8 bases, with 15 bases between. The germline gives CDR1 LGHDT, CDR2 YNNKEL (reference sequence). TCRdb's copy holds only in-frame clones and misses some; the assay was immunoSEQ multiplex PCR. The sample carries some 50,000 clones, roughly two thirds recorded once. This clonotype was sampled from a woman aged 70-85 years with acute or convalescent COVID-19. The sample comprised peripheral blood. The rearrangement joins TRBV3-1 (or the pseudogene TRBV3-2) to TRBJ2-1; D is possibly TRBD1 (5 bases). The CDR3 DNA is TGTGCCAGCAGCCAAGGGATCCAAGGGGTCTATGAGCAGTTCTTC. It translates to CASSQGIQGVYEQFF.